This passage covers 19 T cell receptor beta chains from one sample sequenced in a study of blood T cell repertoires in COVID-19. Data came from immunoSEQ multiplex PCR; TCRdb stores just in-frame clones and leaves some out. The data show 260,000 or so clones, roughly 80% seen once. Material: peripheral blood. The receptors were sampled from an older woman with acute or convalescent COVID-19.

V and J are TRBV28 and TRBJ1-5; 12 nucleotides line up with TRBD1. The CDR3 is 19 amino acids. After removal of 2 bases from V and 6 bases from J, the junction contained 14 bases not matched to a gene. Germline V gives CDR1 MDHEN, CDR2 SYDVKM. CDR3 region: CASSLAGQGAPSRVQPQHF. The CDR3 coding sequence is TGTGCCAGCAGTTTAGCGGGACAGGGGGCCCCTTCTAGGGTTCAGCCCCAGCATTTT.

J is TRBJ1-2 and V is TRBV10-2; no clear D gene. The CDR3 is made up of 13 amino acids. Germline loops: CDR1 WSHSY, CDR2 SAAADI. V lost 2 bases and J lost 8, with 12 bases in between. The CDR3 DNA follows: TGCGCCAGCAGTGAGATGAGGGTGTCCGGCTACACCTTC. This encodes CASSEMRVSGYTF.

V usage is TRBV6-5 and J usage is TRBJ1-2; 7 bases align to TRBD1. The CDR3 spans 14 residues. CDR1 MNHEY and CDR2 SVGAGI come from the germline V gene. V shed 2 bases and J 3 bases; nucleotides not matched to a gene: 3. The CDR3 coding sequence is TGTGCCAGCAGTTACACAACAGGGGACTATGGCTACACCTTC. Protein product: CASSYTTGDYGYTF.

This clone came up once. The chain has TRBV19 and TRBJ1-4; 9 nucleotides agree with TRBD1. The germline gives CDR1 LNHDA, CDR2 SQIVND (reference sequence). With V trimmed by 6 bases and J by 11 bases, 10 bases remained unmatched. This CDR3 spans 14 amino acids. CDR3 DNA: TGTGCCAGTAGACGGGACAGGGAGTCAGGGAAACTGTTTTTT. Amino acids: CASRRDRESGKLFF. The full variable domain, in which reference TRBV19 and TRBJ1-4 provide the parts outside the CDR3, is DGGITQSPKYLFRKEGQNVTLSCEQNLNHDAMYWYRQDPGQGLRLIYYSQIVNDFQKGDIAEGYSVSREKKESFPLTVTSAQKNPTAFYLCASRRDRESGKLFFGSGTQLSVL.

The V gene is TRBV6-2 or TRBV6-3, the J gene TRBJ1-2; 9 bases agree with TRBD1. CDR3 length: 14 amino acids. Germline V gene sequence: CDR1 MNHEY, CDR2 SVGEGT. The trim removed 5 bases at V and 6 bases at J, leaving 7 bases unmatched. CDR3 coding DNA: TGTGCCAGCAGTCTCACAAGGACAGGGGATGGCTACACCTTC. Encoded protein: CASSLTRTGDGYTF.

V gene TRBV21-1 combines with J gene TRBJ2-2; the table names TRBD2, a call not compared with the DNA. TRBV21-1 is reported as a pseudogene. The CDR3 is made up of 16 amino acids. The CDR3: CASSQGEGPHTGELFF. In nucleotides, the CDR3 is TGTGCCAGCAGCCAAGGGGAGGGGCCTCACACCGGGGAGCTGTTTTTT.

The genes are TRBV25-1 and TRBJ1-2; the D gene is possibly TRBD1 (5 bases). CDR3 size: 12 residues. Trimming removed 5 bases from V and 6 bases from J, with 10 bases in between. Germline assignment: CDR1 MGHDK and CDR2 SYGVNS. CDR3 coding DNA: TGTGCCAGCAGTTCCTTAGGGGATGGCTACACCTTC. Amino acids: CASSSLGDGYTF.

This sequence joins TRBV19 and TRBJ2-2; tentatively, D is TRBD2 (6 bases). CDR3 length: 15 residues. V dropped 5 bases and J dropped 4 bases, with 14 bases sitting between them. The germline V gene has CDR1 LNHDA and CDR2 SQIVND (reference sequence). CDR3 in DNA: TGTGCCAGTAGTCCGCAAACCGGGGGCACCGGGGAGCTGTTTTTT. Translated: CASSPQTGGTGELFF.

V usage is TRBV11-3 and J usage is TRBJ2-3; the D is unclear. This CDR3 has 13 amino acids. The V and J ends lost 2 bases and 1 base respectively, with 4 bases between them. The V gene's germline CDR1 is SGHNT and CDR2 YENEEA. The CDR3 DNA follows: TGTGCCAGCAGCTTATCGGGCACAGATACGCAGTATTTT. Translated: CASSLSGTDTQYF.

The chain combines TRBV19 with TRBJ1-1, with a tentative D call TRBD1 (5 bases). The CDR3 covers 15 residues. Trimming took 1 base from V and 1 from J, leaving 10 bases between them. Germline lookup yields CDR1 LNHDA and CDR2 SQIVND (reference sequence). The CDR3 DNA sequence: TGTGCCAGTAGTATAGGGGGCGCCCGGAACACTGAAGCTTTCTTT. Translated: CASSIGGARNTEAFF.

This clone has just one count. The J gene is TRBJ1-1, the V gene TRBV6-2 or TRBV6-3; the D is unclear. CDR3 length: 18 residues. V was shortened by 4 bases and J by 1 base, with 22 bases between the two germline ends. The V gene's germline CDR1 is MNHEY and CDR2 SVGEGT. CDR3 region: CASSSPMGRRRENTEAFF. The CDR3 DNA reads as TGTGCCAGCAGTTCCCCCATGGGCCGAAGACGGGAGAACACTGAAGCTTTCTTT.

The chain carries TRBV2 and TRBJ1-5, with TRBD1 matching 7 bases. The ends lost 9 bases at V and 5 bases at J; junction bases unmatched: 13. From germline, CDR1 is SNHLY and CDR2 FYNNEI. The CDR3 is 15 amino acids. CDR3 sequence (DNA): TGTGCCAGTACAAACGGGAGACAGGGTTATCAGCCCCAGCATTTT. The encoded protein is CASTNGRQGYQPQHF.

The chain joins TRBV6-5 to TRBJ2-7; 7 bases map to TRBD1. J lost 2 bases, V lost 6 bases, and 4 bases had no gene match. The germline gives CDR1 MNHEY, CDR2 SVGAGI. This CDR3 spans 13 amino acids. In nucleotides, the CDR3 is TGTGCCAGCAGGGGGACAGCTACCTACGAGCAGTACTTC. Amino acid sequence: CASRGTATYEQYF.

This chain links TRBV5-4 with TRBJ1-1; tentatively, D is TRBD1 (5 bases). V lost 4 bases and J 3 bases, leaving 22 bases between the germline ends. The CDR3 loop spans 17 amino acids. Germline V gene sequence: CDR1 SGHNT, CDR2 YYREEE (reference sequence). The CDR3 loop is CASSPTFKQDRDTEAFF. The CDR3 region has the DNA TGTGCCAGCAGCCCAACCTTCAAACAGGATCGTGACACTGAAGCTTTCTTT.

The chain recombines TRBV4-2 with TRBJ2-2; tentative D call: TRBD1 (6 bases). The CDR3 runs to 15 residues. Germline CDR1 reads LGHNA; CDR2 reads YNFKEQ. Deletions cut 2 bases from V and 7 bases from J, with 14 bases between. CDR3 nucleotides: TGTGCCAGCAGCCAAACAACAGGGCTGGGCGGGGAGCTGTTTTTT. Translating gives CASSQTTGLGGELFF.

CDR3 in amino acids: CASSTGLGGETQYF. DNA for the CDR3: TGTGCCAGTAGCACGGGACTAGGTGGGGAGACCCAGTACTTC. The chain employs TRBV19 and TRBJ2-5, with 8 positions matching TRBD2. V was clipped by 6 bases and J by 5 bases; unmatched bases: 8. Germline V gives CDR1 LNHDA, CDR2 SQIVND (reference sequence). The CDR3 totals 14 residues.

The chain uses TRBV5-1 and TRBJ2-1; TRBD1 aligns across 12 bases. J gave up 9 bases and V 4 bases, and 5 bases lay outside the gene matches. The germline CDR1 and CDR2 sequences are SGHRS and YFSETQ. The CDR3 loop spans 14 amino acids. CDR3 in amino acids: CASSPGQGAVEQFF. The CDR3 bases are TGCGCCAGCAGCCCGGGACAGGGGGCTGTTGAGCAGTTCTTC.

V and J are TRBV7-7 and TRBJ2-1; D may be TRBD2 (6 bases). Germline V gene sequence: CDR1 SSHAT, CDR2 FNYEAQ (reference sequence). This CDR3 has 13 amino acids. V lost 11 bases, J lost 4 bases, and 15 bases lay in between. CDR3 DNA: TGTGCCGTTGGGGCCGGGACTTACAATGAGCAGTTCTTC. This sequence encodes CAVGAGTYNEQFF.

J is TRBJ1-2 and V is TRBV4-1; D unresolved. Deletions cut 0 bases from V and 5 bases from J, with 10 bases between. This CDR3 has 14 residues. Germline V gene sequence: CDR1 MGHRA, CDR2 YSYEKL. The CDR3 sequence is CASSQETGVYGYTF. The CDR3 bases are TGCGCCAGCAGCCAAGAGACGGGAGTTTATGGCTACACCTTC.